This T cell receptor beta chain was captured in a study of cytomegalovirus exposure and HLA in healthy donors. Study-level information: Within the Caucasian-associated ancestry cluster were roughly 79% of the approximately 390 genotyped donors.

The germline gives CDR1 GTSNPN, CDR2 SVGIG (reference sequence). The CDR3 sequence is 13 residues long. The J segment lost 5 bases and the V segment lost 2 bases, leaving 2 bases of the junction unmatched. Comments on this clone: This CDR3 is also generated by other DNA sequences in the sample.

PCR used 60 Vbeta primers and 13 Jbeta primers. Only in-frame clones appear in the TCRdb table, and some are missing; sequencing was by immunoSEQ multiplex PCR. The sample consists of 250,000 to 350,000 clones, 70% to 90% of them appearing once. This sequence originates from a woman aged 18-29 years in good health and CMV-seronegative. The J gene is TRBJ1-4, the V gene TRBV30; 7 positions match TRBD1. Sample: PBMCs. CDR3 amino acids: CAWSQGVNEKLFF. CDR3 nucleotide sequence: TGTGCCTGGAGTCAGGGGGTGAATGAAAAACTGTTTTTT.